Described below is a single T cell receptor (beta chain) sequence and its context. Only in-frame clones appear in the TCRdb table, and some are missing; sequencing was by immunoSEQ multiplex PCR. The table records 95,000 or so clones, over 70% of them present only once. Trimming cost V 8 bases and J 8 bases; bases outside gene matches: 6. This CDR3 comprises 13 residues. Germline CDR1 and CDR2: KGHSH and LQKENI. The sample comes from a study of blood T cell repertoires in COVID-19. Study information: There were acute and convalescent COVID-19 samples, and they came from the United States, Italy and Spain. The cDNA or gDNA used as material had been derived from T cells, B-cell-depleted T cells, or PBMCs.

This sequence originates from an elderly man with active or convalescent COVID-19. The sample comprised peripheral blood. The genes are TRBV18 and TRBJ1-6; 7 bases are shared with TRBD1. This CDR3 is CASRDRADSPLHF. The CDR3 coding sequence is TGTGCCAGCCGAGACAGGGCTGATTCACCCCTCCACTTT. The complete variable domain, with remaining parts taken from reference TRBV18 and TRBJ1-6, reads NAGVMQNPRHLVRRRGQEARLRCSPMKGHSHVYWYRQLPEEGLKFMVYLQKENIIDESGMPKERFSAEFPKEGPSILRIQQVVRGDSAAYFCASRDRADSPLHFGNGTRLTVT.